This T cell receptor beta chain was obtained from a study of early T cells in non-severe SARS-CoV-2 infection. About the research overall: The chains were unpaired, and the sequenced material was bulk RNA from unsorted whole blood.

Study-wide findings and caveats: Lookups in VDJdb leaned toward anti-spike CD8 responses and missed private and CD4 specificities.

The CDR3 extends over 16 amino acids. Trimming cost V 0 bases and J 1 base, with 16 bases left between them. Germline V gene data show CDR1 as DFQATT and CDR2 as SNEGSKA (reference sequence). Individually, cDNA molecules had unique molecular identifiers attached to them. MiXCR, applied by TCRdb to the 5' RACE reads, yields one record per CDR3 protein. The sample includes some 71,000 distinct CDR3 sequences, roughly 13% of them seen just once. Points on this clonotype: Its antigen is unidentified.

Specimen: whole blood. The rearrangement joins TRBV20-1 to TRBJ2-7; D not certain. The sequence derives from an adult who was a healthcare worker with PCR-confirmed SARS-CoV-2 infection or an uninfected control (not recorded which). The CDR3, as DNA: TGCAGTGCTAGAGAGAGGAAGTCAAGGGCATCCTACGAGCAGTACTTC. The encoded protein is CSARERKSRASYEQYF.